This T cell receptor (beta chain) was captured in a study of cytomegalovirus exposure and HLA in healthy donors. Study findings and constraints: Common viral pathogens seemed, in a later analysis, to connect with several of the most significant clusters. Sequencing probably produced one cluster of sequence variants that were highly shared.

The PCR employed 60 Vbeta primers together with 13 Jbeta primers. Method: immunoSEQ multiplex PCR; TCRdb's copy keeps in-frame clones and lacks some. The repertoire holds around 190,000 clones, with 78% as singletons. Trimming took 1 base from V and 5 from J; bases not matched to a gene: 3. This CDR3 region has 15 residues. CDR1 and CDR2 from the germline V gene are LGHNA and YSLEER. On this clone itself: Its antigen is currently unknown.

Sample: PBMCs. The chain recombines TRBV4-3 with TRBJ1-4, with 8 bases aligning to TRBD1. This clonotype was obtained from a female donor in good health and CMV-seronegative. The CDR3 spells CASSQVTGVNEKLFF. DNA for the CDR3: TGCGCCAGCAGCCAAGTGACAGGGGTCAATGAAAAACTGTTTTTT.